Listed below are T cell receptor beta chains from one sample, sequenced in a study of blood T cell repertoires in COVID-19. The repertoire was sequenced with immunoSEQ multiplex PCR; TCRdb's copy has only in-frame clones and lacks some. The repertoire consists of around 620,000 clones, with 85% to 90% occurring once and the leading ten covering 0.2% to 0.3%. Sequenced input: peripheral blood. All receptors come from a young woman with acute or convalescent COVID-19. Both conserved end residues are part of each CDR3. D genes are given only for firm matches. The size field is filled for only some rows; it gives once, few, many or a size class.

size | D | J | V | CDR3 | DNA
. | . | TRBJ2-5 | TRBV10-3 | CAISQNLETQYF | TGTGCCATCAGCCAGAACCTAGAGACCCAGTACTTC
. | . | TRBJ1-5 | TRBV4-3 | CASSQDVGGGQPQHF | TGCGCCAGCAGCCAAGACGTGGGCGGGGGTCAGCCCCAGCATTTT
. | . | TRBJ2-7 | TRBV12-5 | CASGLPTGGGYEQYF | TGTGCTAGTGGTTTACCGACTGGGGGCGGCTACGAGCAGTACTTC
. | . | TRBJ1-2 | TRBV5-4 | CASSLGRGGSSGGYTF | TGTGCCAGCAGCTTGGGTCGCGGAGGAAGTTCTGGTGGCTACACCTTC
. | . | TRBJ2-3 | TRBV24-1 | CATSDLGLTDTQYF | TGTGCCACCAGTGATCTCGGACTCACAGATACGCAGTATTTT
. | . | TRBJ1-5 | TRBV27 | CASSCAGTRGSNQPQHF | TGTGCCAGCAGTTGCGCCGGGACAAGAGGGAGCAATCAGCCCCAGCATTTT
. | . | TRBJ2-1 | TRBV6-1 | CASSESAGRNEQFF | TGTGCCAGCAGTGAAAGCGCGGGGAGGAATGAGCAGTTCTTC
. | . | TRBJ2-1 | TRBV27 | CASSLLGQALTGGNEQFF | TGTGCCAGCAGTTTATTGGGCCAGGCCCTAACTGGAGGCAATGAGCAGTTCTTC
. | . | TRBJ1-1 | TRBV27 | CASSSTNTARAFF | TGTGCCAGCAGTTCAACAAACACCGCCAGGGCTTTCTTT
. | . | TRBJ2-6 | TRBV6-5 | CASSPGSSGANVLTF | TGTGCCAGCAGCCCCGGTTCGTCTGGGGCCAACGTCCTGACTTTC
. | . | TRBJ1-3 | TRBV6-5 | CASRDPGPGNTIYF | TGTGCCAGCAGAGATCCAGGGCCGGGAAACACCATATATTTT
. | . | TRBJ1-1 | TRBV6-5 | CASSFSGITEAFF | TGTGCCAGCAGCTTTTCAGGGATCACTGAAGCTTTCTTT
. | TRBD1 | TRBJ1-2 | TRBV27 | CASSLVRQGHYGYTF | TGTGCCAGCAGTTTAGTCCGACAGGGACACTATGGCTACACCTTC
. | TRBD1 | TRBJ1-1 | TRBV6-6 | CASSPIKTGAASTEAFF | TGTGCCAGCAGTCCCATTAAGACAGGGGCCGCGAGCACTGAAGCTTTCTTT
once | TRBD2 | TRBJ2-1 | TRBV11-2 | CASSSLSGGAPNEQFF | TGTGCCAGCAGCTCCCTAAGCGGGGGGGCCCCCAATGAGCAGTTCTTC
. | TRBD1 | TRBJ1-4 | TRBV15 | CATSTRGVSLRNEKLFF | TGTGCCACCAGCACCAGGGGGGTGTCTCTCCGAAATGAAAAACTGTTTTTT
. | . | TRBJ2-7 | TRBV7-7 | CASSLDGGPGYEQYF | TGTGCCAGCAGCTTAGACGGTGGGCCGGGGTACGAGCAGTACTTC
. | TRBD1 | TRBJ2-2 | TRBV6-5 | CASREGTGVTGELFF | TGTGCCAGCAGGGAGGGGACAGGGGTCACCGGGGAGCTGTTTTTT